What follows describes a single T cell receptor beta chain. In its sample, this clone was seen many times. No cognate antigen has been identified for it. Per-base qualities were not stored, and no clone one base away is much larger. The data derive from a study of Ad26.COV2.S vaccination and SARS-CoV-2 variants (dated by TCRdb to the early 2020s). In terms of the full investigation: Donors in the vaccine arm were drawn from COV1001, a phase I-IIa trial of Ad26.COV2.S in healthy adults that was multicentre, randomized, double-blind and placebo-controlled. Investigators did not know the trial group allocation while performing experiments and assessing outcomes. Ad26.COV2.S was administered intramuscularly at a dose of 5x10^10 or 1x10^11 viral particles, either as one shot or as two shots given 56 days apart. A total of some 30 samples were included in the TCR-sequenced set, comprising about 20 Ad26.COV2.S vaccine recipients, 5 placebo recipients and 8 SARS-CoV-2 convalescent individuals. Trial participants were randomized into five groups of five, in which low-dose or high-dose Ad26.COV2.S was given once or twice, or placebo was given on both occasions. TCRbeta repertoire sequencing served as the tool for gauging how specific and how broad the SARS-CoV-2-reactive T cell receptors were following Ad26.COV2.S vaccination. Broader findings and caveats from the paper: The study was not powered for comparison of responses between vaccine doses or regimens. Comparable non-spike TCR breadth was observed between vaccine and placebo recipients, consistent with only spike being contained in the vaccine. According to the authors, total T cell responses may have been underestimated by the TCR breadth and depth analyses. Substantial breadth of spike-specific CD8+ and CD4+ T cell responses was reported after vaccination. Spike-specific TCR breadth was higher in Ad26.COV2.S recipients than in placebo recipients (P = 0.0014).

The immunoSEQ Assay was the method used to sequence TCRbeta CDR3 regions. After extraction, genomic DNA underwent amplification by bias-controlled multiplex PCR, followed by high-throughput sequencing. In the authors' own workflow: To quantify the absolute abundance of every unique TCRbeta CDR3 region, sequences were collapsed and filtered. T cell fraction was estimated by normalization of TCRbeta template counts to usable DNA, with usable DNA being measured through amplification of reference genes present in all nucleated cells. Repertoire TCRs were annotated as SARS-CoV-2-specific by exact matching of V gene, CDR3 amino acid sequence and J gene to a known reactive TCR set. The reference SARS-CoV-2 TCR set was obtained from MIRA and was filtered for enrichment in COVID-19-positive ImmuneCODE repertoires, whereby public or cross-reactive TCRs were removed. Using the MIRA antigens, annotated TCRs were further analysed by specific ORF or by position within an ORF. Breadth was defined as the number of annotated unique rearrangements divided by the total number of unique productive rearrangements, and depth was defined as the summed frequency of the annotated unique rearrangements. Group comparisons of TCR breadth used two-sided Wilcoxon rank-sum tests. Entries here come from immuneACCESS through TCRdb and include only in-frame sequences with V and J called. Some clones fail to appear in such tables; in the studies checked, an unresolved V gene covers under half of the shortfall, and the cause of the remainder is unknown. The V and J calls and clone size come from that table; D and trimming were worked out from the DNA. In all, the sample holds around 320,000 clones, and roughly 84% of those were seen once. The ten biggest clones cover around 2% of the sample.

The treatment or condition label, as the study defines it: some 19 received Ad26.COV2.S at low or high dose, single or two shots; five or six received placebo; per-sample allocation not given. For vaccine and placebo recipients, repertoires were sequenced using samples collected on day 63 after the first injection. Between 29 July and 7 August 2020, Cohort 1b enrolled approximately 26 adults aged 18-55 years at one site in Boston, USA. Ad26.COV2.S was a replication-incompetent adenovirus type 26 vector expressing a prefusion-stabilized SARS-CoV-2 spike protein from the original Wuhan strain. V is pared back by 7 bases and J by 3 bases, with 12 bases lying between the germline termini. The CDR3 spans 13 residues, from the cysteine through the phenylalanine. The CDR3 DNA has 39 bases and is translated from base 1. Looking up the germline V gene yields CDR1 SGHTA and CDR2 FQGNSA.

This receptor chain uses TRBV7-2 and TRBJ1-2, with the D gene uncertain. The source material was peripheral blood, sampled in a trial of Ad26.COV2.S vaccine versus placebo. The TCR originated in a person aged 18-65 years who received the Ad26.COV2.S COVID-19 vaccine or a placebo. The encoded CDR3 is CASTLERDYGYTF. The nucleotide sequence reads TGTGCCAGCACCCTCGAGCGGGACTATGGCTACACCTTC.